This TCR beta chain was found in a study of shared clonotypes between healthy human individuals. Study as a whole: The people who gave samples were a couple of women and a few men aged 18 to 49.

The method was immunoSEQ multiplex PCR; TCRdb's version includes in-frame clones alone and lacks a portion of them. The sample lists over 950,000 clones, roughly 77% occurring once. Germline CDR1 and CDR2: MNHNS and SASEGT. This CDR3 region has 13 residues. V was shortened by 2 bases and J by 4 bases, with 9 bases between the two germline ends. The specimen sequenced was memory CD4+ T cells from PBMCs. As for subset: CD45RA-negative fraction. The TCR originated in a young man in good health. Some clones in this sample may be carry-over from other donors' samples. The chain is built from TRBV6-1 and TRBJ2-7, with D possibly TRBD2 on 5 matching bases. The CDR3 sequence: CASSELSGYEQYF. The CDR3 DNA reads TGTGCCAGCAGTGAATTGAGCGGATACGAGCAGTACTTC.